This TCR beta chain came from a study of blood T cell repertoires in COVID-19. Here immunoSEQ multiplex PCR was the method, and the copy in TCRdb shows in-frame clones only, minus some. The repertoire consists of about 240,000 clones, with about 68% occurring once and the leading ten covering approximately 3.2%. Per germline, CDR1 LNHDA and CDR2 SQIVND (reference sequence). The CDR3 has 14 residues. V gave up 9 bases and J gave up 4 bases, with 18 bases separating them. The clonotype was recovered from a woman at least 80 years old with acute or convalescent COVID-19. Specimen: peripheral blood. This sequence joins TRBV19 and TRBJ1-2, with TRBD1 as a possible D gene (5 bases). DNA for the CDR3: TGTGCCAGCAGGGCGGTGGGGAACCCCTATGGCTACACCTTC. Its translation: CASRAVGNPYGYTF.